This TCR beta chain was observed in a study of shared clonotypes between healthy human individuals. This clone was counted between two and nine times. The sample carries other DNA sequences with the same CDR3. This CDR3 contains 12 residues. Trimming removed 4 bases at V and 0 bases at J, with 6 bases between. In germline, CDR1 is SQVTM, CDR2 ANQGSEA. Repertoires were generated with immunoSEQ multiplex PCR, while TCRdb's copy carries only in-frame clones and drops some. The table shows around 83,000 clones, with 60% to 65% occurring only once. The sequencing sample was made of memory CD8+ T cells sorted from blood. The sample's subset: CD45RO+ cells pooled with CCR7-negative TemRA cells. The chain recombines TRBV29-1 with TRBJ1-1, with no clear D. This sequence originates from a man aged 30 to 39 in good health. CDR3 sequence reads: CSVARMNTEAFF. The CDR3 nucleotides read TGCAGCGTTGCTCGAATGAACACTGAAGCTTTCTTT.